Each of the 26 T cell receptor beta chains below was sequenced from the same sample in a study of OX40 agonist ivuxolimab in advanced cancers. Method: immunoSEQ multiplex PCR; TCRdb's copy keeps in-frame clones and lacks some. The repertoire holds roughly 50,000 clones, approximately 88% seen once, with around 12% in the top ten. The starting material was CD4+ or CD8+ T cells sorted from blood, obtained in a trial of the OX40 agonist ivuxolimab. The receptors shown here come from an adult with an advanced solid tumor such as melanoma, head and neck, liver or kidney cancer.

Ten or more counts support this clone. The chain is built from TRBV28 and TRBJ1-2, with D possibly being TRBD1 (5 bases). CDR1 is MDHEN, CDR2 SYDVKM, per germline. This CDR3 has 13 residues. Trimming removed 5 bases from V and 5 bases from J, with 12 bases in between. The DNA for the CDR3 is TGTGCCAGCAGTACCCGACAGCAGTATGGCTACACCTTC. Protein: CASSTRQQYGYTF.

The V call is TRBV28, the J call TRBJ2-7; D remains unclear. V dropped 5 bases and J dropped 5 bases, with 13 bases sitting between them. The CDR3 length is 13 residues. Germline loops: CDR1 MDHEN, CDR2 SYDVKM. DNA for the CDR3: TGTGCCAGCAGTGCTGAAGGGAACCACGAGCAGTACTTC. Its translation: CASSAEGNHEQYF.

The chain uses TRBV11-1 and TRBJ2-2; 8 bases match TRBD1. The CDR3 is made up of 14 amino acids. Germline CDR1 reads SGHAT; CDR2 reads FQDESV (reference sequence). J gave up 3 bases and V 3 bases, and 0 bases lay outside the gene matches. The CDR3 is CASSLDRDTGELFF. The DNA for the CDR3 is TGTGCCAGCAGCTTGGACAGGGACACCGGGGAGCTGTTTTTT.

The chain employs TRBV6-5 and TRBJ2-5; D might be TRBD2 (6 bases). V lost 8 bases and J 2 bases, leaving 18 bases between the germline ends. The germline V gene encodes CDR1 MNHEY and CDR2 SVGAGI. This CDR3 comprises 15 residues. In DNA, the CDR3 is TGTGCCAGCTCCTATAGCGGACGGAATCAAGAGACCCAGTACTTC. This codes for CASSYSGRNQETQYF.

The J gene is TRBJ2-5, the V gene TRBV5-1; 8 positions match TRBD1. V lost 3 bases to trimming and J lost 0 bases; unmatched junction nucleotides: 4. This CDR3 is built from 15 residues. Germline lookup yields CDR1 SGHRS and CDR2 YFSETQ. This CDR3 reads CASSSLTGDQETQYF. The CDR3 nucleotides are TGCGCCAGCAGCTCGTTGACAGGGGACCAAGAGACCCAGTACTTC.

The J gene is TRBJ2-2, the V gene TRBV12-5, with D hard to call. Germline CDR1 is LGHNT and CDR2 is FRNRAP. The CDR3 consists of 15 residues. The CDR3 protein is CATSPVVQNTGELFF. CDR3 DNA sequence: TGTGCCACATCCCCGGTTGTACAGAACACCGGGGAGCTGTTTTTT.

The chain recombines TRBV19 with TRBJ1-1, with D perhaps TRBD1 (5 bases). The CDR3 sequence is 18 residues long. Trimming cost V 5 bases and J 0 bases, with 22 bases left between them. Germline CDR1 LNHDA, CDR2 SQIVND (reference sequence). The CDR3 region is CASSFRPLRGTVNTEAFF. The CDR3 DNA sequence: TGTGCCAGTAGTTTCCGACCTTTAAGAGGGACGGTGAACACTGAAGCTTTCTTT. Using reference TRBV19 and TRBJ1-1 for the parts outside the CDR3, the full variable domain is DGGITQSPKYLFRKEGQNVTLSCEQNLNHDAMYWYRQDPGQGLRLIYYSQIVNDFQKGDIAEGYSVSREKKESFPLTVTSAQKNPTAFYLCASSFRPLRGTVNTEAFFGQGTRLTVV.

This clone appeared once. CDR3 region: CASKYPGSYGYTF. CDR3 in DNA: TGTGCCAGTAAATATCCGGGAAGCTATGGCTACACCTTC. V gene TRBV28 combines with J gene TRBJ1-2; D ambiguous. Trimming took off 9 bases at V and 4 bases at J, with 15 bases between the two ends. Looked up from germline, CDR1 is MDHEN and CDR2 is SYDVKM. CDR3 length equals 13 residues.

This rearrangement joins TRBV7-9 to TRBJ2-5; TRBD1 might be the D (5 bases). Trimming pared 1 base from V and 1 base from J, leaving 10 bases between. The CDR3 runs to 15 residues. The germline CDR1 and CDR2 sequences are SEHNR and FQNEAQ (reference sequence). The CDR3 loop is CASSLGGHSQETQYF. In nucleotides, the CDR3 is TGTGCCAGCAGCTTAGGAGGACACAGCCAAGAGACCCAGTACTTC.

The rearrangement uses TRBV9 and TRBJ1-2; D is ambiguous. The V and J ends lost 1 base and 2 bases respectively, with 9 bases between them. Germline CDR1 SGDLS, CDR2 YYNGEE. The CDR3 sequence is 14 residues long. CDR3 nucleotide sequence: TGTGCCAGCAGCGTATCAATCGCCAACTATGGCTACACCTTC. Its translation is CASSVSIANYGYTF.

The chain couples TRBV7-9 to TRBJ2-1, with 8 positions matching TRBD2. The CDR3 extends over 15 amino acids. J was trimmed by 4 bases and V by 4 bases; bases with no gene match: 6. Germline V gene data show CDR1 as SEHNR and CDR2 as FQNEAQ (reference sequence). CDR3 nucleotide sequence: TGTGCCAGCAGCTCTTATAGCGGGAAATACAATGAGCAGTTCTTC. It encodes CASSSYSGKYNEQFF.

V usage is TRBV18 and J usage is TRBJ1-1; D may be TRBD1 (5 bases). Trimming removed 3 bases at V and 0 bases at J, with 11 bases between. The CDR3 sequence is 15 residues long. Germline CDR1 and CDR2: KGHSH and LQKENI. CDR3 nucleotides: TGTGCCAGCTCACCGGGGGACCGAGTGAACACTGAAGCTTTCTTT. Translation: CASSPGDRVNTEAFF.

The rearrangement links TRBV6-1 to TRBJ2-5, with D perhaps TRBD2 (5 bases). The CDR3 has 13 residues. Looked up from germline, CDR1 is MNHNS and CDR2 is SASEGT. Trimming left V 2 bases short and J 4 bases short, with 8 bases between. CDR3 in amino acids: CASSEFRGETQYF. The CDR3, as DNA: TGTGCCAGCAGTGAATTCCGGGGAGAGACCCAGTACTTC.

The rearrangement links TRBV5-4 to TRBJ2-7; 11 nucleotides agree with TRBD2. Germline V gene sequence: CDR1 SGHNT, CDR2 YYREEE (reference sequence). CDR3 length: 14 residues. Trimming at V came to 4 bases and at J to 7 bases, leaving 7 bases not matched to a gene. The CDR3 sequence is CASSQTSGKEEQYF. In nucleotides, the CDR3 is TGTGCCAGCAGCCAGACTAGCGGGAAGGAGGAGCAGTACTTC. The full variable domain, completed using reference TRBV5-4 and TRBJ2-7, is ETGVTQSPTHLIKTRGQQVTLRCSSQSGHNTVSWYQQALGQGPQFIFQYYREEENGRGNFPPRFSGLQFPNYSSELNVNALELDDSALYLCASSQTSGKEEQYFGPGTRLTVT.

This clone has just a few counts. The chain joins TRBV5-4 to TRBJ1-1; the D gene is possibly TRBD1 (5 bases). The CDR3 contains 16 residues. Germline V gene lookup returns CDR1 SGHNT and CDR2 YYREEE (reference sequence). The ends were cut back, 0 bases at V and 4 bases at J, with 16 bases in the middle. CDR3 protein: CASSLGTGTGGTEAFF. Written as DNA, the CDR3 is TGTGCCAGCAGCTTGGGTACAGGAACCGGCGGCACTGAAGCTTTCTTT.

This clone was seen only a few times. The chain employs TRBV2 and TRBJ2-2, with TRBD2 matching 9 bases. CDR1 SNHLY and CDR2 FYNNEI come from the germline V gene. There are 15 residues in the CDR3. With 6 bases clipped from V and 3 bases from J, the junction kept 5 bases outside the gene matches. The CDR3 nucleotides are TGTGCCAGCAGCGCTCAGCGGGGGGACACCGGGGAGCTGTTTTTT. Its translation is CASSAQRGDTGELFF.

This chain uses TRBV5-1 with TRBJ1-1; D is undetermined. The CDR3 is made up of 16 amino acids. Trimming took off 0 bases at V and 1 base at J, with 13 bases between the two ends. In germline, CDR1 is SGHRS, CDR2 YFSETQ. The CDR3: CASSLDPPGENTEAFF. The CDR3 region has the DNA TGCGCCAGCAGCTTGGACCCCCCCGGGGAGAACACTGAAGCTTTCTTT.

The chain is built from TRBV5-1 and TRBJ2-7; possibly TRBD2 for D (6 bases). Germline-derived CDR1 and CDR2 are SGHRS and YFSETQ. This CDR3 has 10 amino acids. V shed 8 bases and J shed 4 bases, with 7 bases lying between them. The CDR3 bases are TGCGCCAGGGAGGGGTACGAGCAGTACTTC. It is translated as CAREGYEQYF.

The J gene is TRBJ1-2, the V gene TRBV2; a possible D gene is TRBD1 (5 bases). Trimming cost V 8 bases and J 4 bases, with 17 bases left between them. Germline V gene lookup returns CDR1 SNHLY and CDR2 FYNNEI. The CDR3 loop spans 14 amino acids. As DNA, the CDR3 is TGTGCCAGCTCCCGGGGGGGGACTGGCTATGGCTACACCTTC. It yields the protein CASSRGGTGYGYTF.

The rearrangement joins TRBV23-1 to TRBJ2-7, with 7 bases identical to TRBD1. TRBV23-1 is filed as an ORF, its function uncertain. The CDR3 is made up of 15 amino acids. V shed 1 base, J shed 2 bases, and the junction held 5 bases outside the gene matches. For the CDR3, the DNA is TGCGCCAGCAGTCAATTAGACGGGACAGCCTACGAGCAGTACGTC. This translates into CASSQLDGTAYEQYV.

The chain recombines TRBV27 with TRBJ2-7; the D gene is possibly TRBD1 (6 bases). Germline CDR1 is MNHEY and CDR2 is SMNVEV (reference sequence). This CDR3 spans 14 amino acids. Between the trimmed V and J ends, which lost 6 bases and 1 base, there was a span of 13 bases. CDR3 sequence: CASRGYGTSYEQYF. Here the CDR3 DNA reads TGTGCCAGCAGGGGTTATGGGACATCCTACGAGCAGTACTTC.

The V call is TRBV30, the J call TRBJ1-6; D perhaps matches TRBD1 (6 bases). Germline V lookup: CDR1 GTSNPN, CDR2 SVGIG (reference sequence). The germline V and J ends were trimmed by 8 bases and 4 bases, with 12 bases remaining between them. This CDR3 has 13 amino acids. The CDR3 reads CAGHRDYNSPLHF. CDR3 DNA sequence: TGTGCCGGACACAGGGATTATAATTCACCCCTCCACTTT. The complete variable domain, with remaining parts taken from reference TRBV30 and TRBJ1-6, reads SQTIHQWPATLVQPVGSPLSLECTVEGTSNPNLYWYRQAAGRGLQLLFYSVGIGQISSEVPQNLSASRPQDRQFILSSKKLLLSDSGFYLCAGHRDYNSPLHFGNGTRLTVT.

This clone occurred once. The gene calls are TRBV5-4 and TRBJ2-3; TRBD1 is a possible D gene (6 bases). There are 15 residues in the CDR3. V gave up 3 bases and J gave up 6 bases, with 17 bases separating them. The V gene's germline CDR1 is SGHNT and CDR2 YYREEE (reference sequence). In DNA, the CDR3 is TGTGCCAGCAGCTCGTGGGACAAGTCCCCGGATACGCAGTATTTT. Its translation is CASSSWDKSPDTQYF.

This chain connects TRBV27 to TRBJ2-3; D is uncertain. Germline-derived CDR1 and CDR2 are MNHEY and SMNVEV (reference sequence). Trimming left V 4 bases short and J 1 base short, with 9 bases between. CDR3 size: 14 residues. CDR3 sequence reads: CASSSITRTDTQYF. The CDR3 nucleotides read TGTGCCAGCAGTTCCATCACACGCACAGATACGCAGTATTTT.

This clone has a handful of counts. Relative to the germline gene, one junction end is altered; a read error may explain this. In DNA form, the CDR3 reads TGTGCCAGCACCGAATGGACAGGGAACCCTGAAGCTTTCTTT. It specifies CASTEWTGNPEAFF. The chain couples TRBV2 to TRBJ1-1; 8 nucleotides line up with TRBD1. CDR3 length equals 14 residues. CDR1 is SNHLY and CDR2 is FYNNEI in the germline V gene.

The J gene is TRBJ2-3, the V gene TRBV19, with D hard to call. V lost 4 bases, J lost 1 base, and 15 bases lay in between. Germline V gives CDR1 LNHDA, CDR2 SQIVND (reference sequence). The CDR3 extends over 16 amino acids. CDR3 protein: CASSSWDMSRTDTQYF. The CDR3 DNA is TGTGCCAGTAGTAGTTGGGATATGTCGCGCACAGATACGCAGTATTTT.